The 5 T cell receptor beta chains given below trace back to one sample, sequenced in a study of CD8 T cells in Susac syndrome. About 0.5 to 1 ug RNA was reverse transcribed with random hexamers. TCRdb independently ran MiXCR on the immunoSEQ multiplex PCR reads; one entry per CDR3 protein. Here the sample spans 75,000 to 95,000 distinct CDR3 sequences, 85% to 95% being singletons. Sequencing was carried out using CD8+ T cells from PBMCs. The receptors derive from a human donor with Susac syndrome.

The rearrangement links TRBV12-3 or TRBV12-4 to TRBJ2-7; TRBD1 matches at 7 bases. This CDR3 contains 14 residues. V dropped 2 bases and J dropped 2; count of bases not matched to a gene: 3. CDR3 protein: CASSLTGDTYEQYF. CDR3 DNA sequence: TGTGCCAGCAGTTTAACAGGGGACACCTACGAGCAGTACTTC.

This clonotype was picked up one time. The chain has TRBV29-1 and TRBJ1-2, with D possibly being TRBD1 (6 bases). Per germline, CDR1 SQVTM and CDR2 ANQGSEA. This CDR3 spans 12 amino acids. The ends were cut back, 3 bases at V and 7 bases at J, with 12 bases in the middle. CDR3 protein: CSVDAGALGYTF. The CDR3 DNA sequence: TGCAGCGTTGACGCGGGGGCGCTTGGCTACACCTTC.

This clonotype was picked up one time. V is TRBV15 and J is TRBJ2-2; 7 positions agree with TRBD1. J was trimmed by 3 bases and V by 8 bases; bases with no gene match: 3. Germline CDR1 LNHNV, CDR2 YYDKDF (reference sequence). The length of the CDR3 is 13 residues. The CDR3 nucleotides are TGTGCCACCGCCGGGACAGACACCGGGGAGCTGTTTTTT. Its translation is CATAGTDTGELFF.

The genes are TRBV5-6 and TRBJ2-7; tentative D call: TRBD1 (5 bases). CDR3 length equals 14 residues. V was clipped by 5 bases and J by 2 bases, with 14 bases between them. Germline V lookup: CDR1 SGHDT, CDR2 YYEEEE. CDR3 DNA: TGTGCCAGCAGGATAAGGGGATTTGCCTACGAGCAGTACTTC. It is translated as CASRIRGFAYEQYF.

This rearrangement joins TRBV12-3 or TRBV12-4 to TRBJ1-5; 8 bases align to TRBD1. The ends lost 6 bases at V and 7 bases at J; junction bases unmatched: 14. The CDR3 is made up of 16 amino acids. The CDR3 DNA follows: TGTGCCAGCAGGCAGGGGGCCCTGGACCCCGGACAGCCCCAGCATTTT. Protein sequence: CASRQGALDPGQPQHF.